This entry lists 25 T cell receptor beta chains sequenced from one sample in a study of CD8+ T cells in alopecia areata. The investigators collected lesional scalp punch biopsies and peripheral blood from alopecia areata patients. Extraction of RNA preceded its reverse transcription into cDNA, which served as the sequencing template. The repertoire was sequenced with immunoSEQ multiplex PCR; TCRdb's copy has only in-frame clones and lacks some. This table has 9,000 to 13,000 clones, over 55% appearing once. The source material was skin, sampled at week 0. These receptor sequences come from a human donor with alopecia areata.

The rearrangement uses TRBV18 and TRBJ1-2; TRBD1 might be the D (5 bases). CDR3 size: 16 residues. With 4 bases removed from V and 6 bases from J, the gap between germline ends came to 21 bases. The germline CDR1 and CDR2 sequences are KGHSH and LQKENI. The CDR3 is CASSQNQGLSQDGYTF. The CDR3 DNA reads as TGTGCCAGCTCACAGAATCAGGGACTATCACAGGATGGCTACACCTTC.

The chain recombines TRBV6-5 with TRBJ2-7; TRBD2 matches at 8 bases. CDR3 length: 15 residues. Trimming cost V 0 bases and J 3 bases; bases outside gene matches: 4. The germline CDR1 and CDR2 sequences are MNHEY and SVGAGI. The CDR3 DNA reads TGTGCCAGCAGTTACTCCTACGGGACTAGCTACGAGCAGTACTTC. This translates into CASSYSYGTSYEQYF.

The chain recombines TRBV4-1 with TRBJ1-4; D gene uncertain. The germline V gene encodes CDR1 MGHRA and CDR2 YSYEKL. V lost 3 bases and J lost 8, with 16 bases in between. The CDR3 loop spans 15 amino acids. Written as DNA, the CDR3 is TGCGCCAGCAGCCAGTTCACCGCAGGCGGAGAAAAACTGTTTTTT. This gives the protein CASSQFTAGGEKLFF.

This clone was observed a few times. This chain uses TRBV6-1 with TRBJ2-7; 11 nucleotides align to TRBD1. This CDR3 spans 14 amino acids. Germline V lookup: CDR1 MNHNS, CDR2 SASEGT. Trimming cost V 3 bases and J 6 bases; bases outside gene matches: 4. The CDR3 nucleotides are TGTGCCAGCAGTGAGTCGGACAGGGGGCGCGAGCAGTACTTC. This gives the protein CASSESDRGREQYF.

CDR3 sequence reads: CASSPWVLSLEQYF. The CDR3 nucleotides read TGCGCCAGCAGCCCCTGGGTCCTTTCACTCGAGCAGTACTTC. The chain joins TRBV5-1 to TRBJ2-7; D unclear. Germline values: CDR1 SGHRS, CDR2 YFSETQ. The V and J ends lost 4 bases and 6 bases respectively, with 17 bases between them. This CDR3 contains 14 residues. Variable domain in full (rest from reference TRBV5-1 and TRBJ2-7): KAGVTQTPRYLIKTRGQQVTLSCSPISGHRSVSWYQQTPGQGLQFLFEYFSETQRNKGNFPGRFSGRQFSNSRSEMNVSTLELGDSALYLCASSPWVLSLEQYFGPGTRLTVT.

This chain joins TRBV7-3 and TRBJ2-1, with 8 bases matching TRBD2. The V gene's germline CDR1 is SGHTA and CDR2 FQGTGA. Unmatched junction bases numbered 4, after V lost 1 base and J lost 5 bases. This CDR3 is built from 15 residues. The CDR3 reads CASSLNGAGDNEQFF. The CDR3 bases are TGTGCCAGCAGCTTAAACGGAGCGGGAGACAATGAGCAGTTCTTC.

The CDR3 here is CASRAGSGGRNTEAFF. The CDR3 nucleotides are TGCGCCAGCAGAGCGGGTAGTGGGGGGAGGAACACTGAAGCTTTCTTT. The V call is TRBV5-1, the J call TRBJ1-1, with D perhaps matching TRBD1 (5 bases). The CDR3 extends over 16 amino acids. V was trimmed by 5 bases and J by 1 base, leaving 18 bases between them. The germline gives CDR1 SGHRS, CDR2 YFSETQ.

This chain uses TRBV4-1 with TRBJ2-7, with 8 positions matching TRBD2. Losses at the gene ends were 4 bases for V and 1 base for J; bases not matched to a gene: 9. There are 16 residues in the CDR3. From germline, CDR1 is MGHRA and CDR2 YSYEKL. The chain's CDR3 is CASSLARTSRSYEQYF. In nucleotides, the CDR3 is TGCGCCAGCAGCCTAGCTCGGACTAGCCGATCCTACGAGCAGTACTTC.

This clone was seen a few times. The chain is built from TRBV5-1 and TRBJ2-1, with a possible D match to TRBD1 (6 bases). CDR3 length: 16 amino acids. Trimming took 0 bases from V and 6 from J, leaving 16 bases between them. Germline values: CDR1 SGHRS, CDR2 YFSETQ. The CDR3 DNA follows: TGCGCCAGCAGCTTGGCTACAGGGAAGGGTGGCAATGAGCAGTTCTTC. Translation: CASSLATGKGGNEQFF.

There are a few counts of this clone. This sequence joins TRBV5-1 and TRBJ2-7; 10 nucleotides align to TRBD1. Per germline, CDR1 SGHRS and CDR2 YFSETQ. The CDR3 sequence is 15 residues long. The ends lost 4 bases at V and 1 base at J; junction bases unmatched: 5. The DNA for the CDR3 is TGCGCCAGCAGCACCGGGACAGGGGATTCCTACGAGCAGTACTTC. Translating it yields CASSTGTGDSYEQYF.

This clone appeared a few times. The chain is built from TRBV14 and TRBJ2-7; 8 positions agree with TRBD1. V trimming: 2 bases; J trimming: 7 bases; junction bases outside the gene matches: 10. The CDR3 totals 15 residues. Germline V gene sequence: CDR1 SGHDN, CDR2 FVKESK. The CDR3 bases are TGTGCCAGCAGCCAATGGACAGGGAGAGTTGGGGAGCAGTACTTC. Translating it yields CASSQWTGRVGEQYF.

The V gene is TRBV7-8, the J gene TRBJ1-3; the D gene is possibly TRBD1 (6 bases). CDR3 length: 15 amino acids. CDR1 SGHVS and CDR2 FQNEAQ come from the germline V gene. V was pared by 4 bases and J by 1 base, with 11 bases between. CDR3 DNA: TGTGCCAGCAGCTCCCTTACAGGGTCTGGAAACACCATATATTTT. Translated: CASSSLTGSGNTIYF. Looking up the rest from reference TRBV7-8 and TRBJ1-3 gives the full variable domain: GAGVSQSPRYKVAKRGQDVALRCDPISGHVSLFWYQQALGQGPEFLTYFQNEAQLDKSGLPSDRFFAERPEGSVSTLKIQRTQQEDSAVYLCASSSLTGSGNTIYFGEGSWLTVV.

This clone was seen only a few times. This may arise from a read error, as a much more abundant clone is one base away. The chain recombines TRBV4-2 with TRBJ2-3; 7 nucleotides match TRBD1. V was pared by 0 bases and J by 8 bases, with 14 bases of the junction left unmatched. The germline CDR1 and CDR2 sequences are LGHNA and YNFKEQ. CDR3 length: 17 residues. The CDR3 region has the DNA TGTGCCAGCAGCCAAGAAAGGACCAAGGGGGCGCATGGTACGCAGTATTTT. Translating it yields CASSQERTKGAHGTQYF.

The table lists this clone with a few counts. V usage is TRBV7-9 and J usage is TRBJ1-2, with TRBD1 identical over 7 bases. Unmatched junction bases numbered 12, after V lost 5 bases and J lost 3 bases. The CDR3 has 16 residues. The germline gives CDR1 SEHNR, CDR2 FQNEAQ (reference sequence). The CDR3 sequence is CASSPSRGTVDYGYTF. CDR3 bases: TGTGCCAGCAGCCCCTCCAGGGGGACAGTGGACTATGGCTACACCTTC.

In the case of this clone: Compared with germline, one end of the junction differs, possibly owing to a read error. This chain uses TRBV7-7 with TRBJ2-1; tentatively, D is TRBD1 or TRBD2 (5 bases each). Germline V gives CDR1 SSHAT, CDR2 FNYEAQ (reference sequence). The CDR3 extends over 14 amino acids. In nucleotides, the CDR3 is TGTGCTAGCAGCTTAGCGCTGGGGGACAATGAGCAGTTCTTC. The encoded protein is CASSLALGDNEQFF.

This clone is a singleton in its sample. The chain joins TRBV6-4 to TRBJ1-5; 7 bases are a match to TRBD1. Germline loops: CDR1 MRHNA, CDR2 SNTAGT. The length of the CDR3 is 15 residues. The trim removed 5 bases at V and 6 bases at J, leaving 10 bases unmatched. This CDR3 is CASSTRQGPRQPQHF. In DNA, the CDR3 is TGTGCCAGCAGTACGCGACAGGGACCCCGTCAGCCCCAGCATTTT.

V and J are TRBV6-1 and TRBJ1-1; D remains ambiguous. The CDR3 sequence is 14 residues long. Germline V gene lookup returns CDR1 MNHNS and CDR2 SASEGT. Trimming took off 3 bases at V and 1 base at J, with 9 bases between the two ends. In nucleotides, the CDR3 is TGTGCCAGCAGTGATGCGTTTTCGAACACTGAAGCTTTCTTT. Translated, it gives CASSDAFSNTEAFF.

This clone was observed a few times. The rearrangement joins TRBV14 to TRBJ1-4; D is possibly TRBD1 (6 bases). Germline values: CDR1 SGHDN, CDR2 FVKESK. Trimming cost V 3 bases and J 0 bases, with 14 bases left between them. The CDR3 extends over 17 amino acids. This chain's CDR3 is CASSHRDTGSTNEKLFF. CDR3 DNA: TGTGCCAGCAGCCACCGGGACACCGGATCAACTAATGAAAAACTGTTTTTT.

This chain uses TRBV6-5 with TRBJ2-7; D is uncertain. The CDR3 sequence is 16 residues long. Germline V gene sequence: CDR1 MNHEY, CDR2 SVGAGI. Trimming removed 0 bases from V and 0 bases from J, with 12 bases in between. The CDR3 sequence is CASSYSGHSSSYEQYF. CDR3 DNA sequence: TGTGCCAGCAGTTACTCTGGCCACAGTAGCTCCTACGAGCAGTACTTC.

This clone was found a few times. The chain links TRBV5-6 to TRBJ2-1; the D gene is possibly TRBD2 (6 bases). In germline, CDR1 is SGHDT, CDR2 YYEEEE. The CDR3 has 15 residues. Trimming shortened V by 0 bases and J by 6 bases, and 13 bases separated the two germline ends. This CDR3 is CASSLEEGSGNEQFF. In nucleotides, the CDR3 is TGTGCCAGCAGCTTGGAGGAGGGTTCGGGCAATGAGCAGTTCTTC.

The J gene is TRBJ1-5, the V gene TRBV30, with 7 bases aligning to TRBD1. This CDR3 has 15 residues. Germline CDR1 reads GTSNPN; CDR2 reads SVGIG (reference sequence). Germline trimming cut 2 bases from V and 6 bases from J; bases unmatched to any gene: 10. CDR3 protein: CAWSPPDRVGQPQHF. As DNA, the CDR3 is TGTGCCTGGAGTCCCCCTGACAGGGTGGGTCAGCCCCAGCATTTT.

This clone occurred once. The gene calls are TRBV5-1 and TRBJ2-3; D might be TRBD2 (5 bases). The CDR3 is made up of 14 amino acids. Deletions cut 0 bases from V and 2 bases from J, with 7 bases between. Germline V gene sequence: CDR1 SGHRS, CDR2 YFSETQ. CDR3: CASSLGETTDTQYF. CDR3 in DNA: TGCGCCAGCAGCTTGGGGGAGACCACAGATACGCAGTATTTT.

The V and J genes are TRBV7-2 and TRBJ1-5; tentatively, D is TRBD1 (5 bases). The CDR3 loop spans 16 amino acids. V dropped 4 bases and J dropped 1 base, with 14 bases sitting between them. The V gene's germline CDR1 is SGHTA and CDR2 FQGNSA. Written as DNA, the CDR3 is TGTGCCAGCAGCTACTATGGGGGGGAAAGCAATCAGCCCCAGCATTTT. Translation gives CASSYYGGESNQPQHF.

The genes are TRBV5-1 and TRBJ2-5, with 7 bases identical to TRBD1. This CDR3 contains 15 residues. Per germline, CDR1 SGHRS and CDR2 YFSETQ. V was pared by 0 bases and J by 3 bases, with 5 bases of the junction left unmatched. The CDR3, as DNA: TGCGCCAGCAGCTTGGACGGGACAGCGAAAGAGACCCAGTACTTC. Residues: CASSLDGTAKETQYF. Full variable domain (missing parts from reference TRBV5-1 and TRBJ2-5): KAGVTQTPRYLIKTRGQQVTLSCSPISGHRSVSWYQQTPGQGLQFLFEYFSETQRNKGNFPGRFSGRQFSNSRSEMNVSTLELGDSALYLCASSLDGTAKETQYFGPGTRLLVL.

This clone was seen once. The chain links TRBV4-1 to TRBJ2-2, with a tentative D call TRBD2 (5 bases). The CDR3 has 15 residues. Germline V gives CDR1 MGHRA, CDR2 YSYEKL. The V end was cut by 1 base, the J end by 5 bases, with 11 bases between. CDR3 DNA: TGCGCCAGCAGCCAAGTTGTTGGAGGAACCGGGGAGCTGTTTTTT. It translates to CASSQVVGGTGELFF.